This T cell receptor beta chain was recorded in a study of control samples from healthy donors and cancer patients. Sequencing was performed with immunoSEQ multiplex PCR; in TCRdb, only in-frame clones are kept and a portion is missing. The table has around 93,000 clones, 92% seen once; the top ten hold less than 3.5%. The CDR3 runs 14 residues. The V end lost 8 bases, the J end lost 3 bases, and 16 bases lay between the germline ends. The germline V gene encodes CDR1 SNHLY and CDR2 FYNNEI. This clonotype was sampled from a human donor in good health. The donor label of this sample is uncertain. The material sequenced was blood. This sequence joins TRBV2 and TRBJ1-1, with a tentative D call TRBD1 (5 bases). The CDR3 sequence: CASRRGGVDTEAFF. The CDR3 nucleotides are TGTGCCAGCCGGAGAGGAGGGGTTGACACTGAAGCTTTCTTT.